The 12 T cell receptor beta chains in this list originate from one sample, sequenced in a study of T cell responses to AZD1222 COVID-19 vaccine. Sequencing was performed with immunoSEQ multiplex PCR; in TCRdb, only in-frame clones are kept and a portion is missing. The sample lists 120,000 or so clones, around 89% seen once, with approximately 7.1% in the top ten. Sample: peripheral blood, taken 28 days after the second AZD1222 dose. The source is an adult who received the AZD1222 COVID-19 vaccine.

As DNA, the CDR3 is TGTGCCTGGAGTGGAGTGGAGACCCAGTACTTC. This sequence encodes CAWSGVETQYF. The chain combines TRBV30 with TRBJ2-5, with no clear D. Trimming pared 1 base from V and 5 bases from J, leaving 5 bases between. The CDR3 length is 11 residues. The germline gives CDR1 GTSNPN, CDR2 SVGIG (reference sequence).

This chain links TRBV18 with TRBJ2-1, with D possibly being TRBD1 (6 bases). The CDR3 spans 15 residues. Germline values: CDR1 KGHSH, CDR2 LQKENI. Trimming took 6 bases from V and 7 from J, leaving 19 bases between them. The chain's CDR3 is CASSLKDDRRNEQFF. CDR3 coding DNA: TGTGCCAGCTCTCTCAAAGACGACAGGAGGAATGAGCAGTTCTTC.

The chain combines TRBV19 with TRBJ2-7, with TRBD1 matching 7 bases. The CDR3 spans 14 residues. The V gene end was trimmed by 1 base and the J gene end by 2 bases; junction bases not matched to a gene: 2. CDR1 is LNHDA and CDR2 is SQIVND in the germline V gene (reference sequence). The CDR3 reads CASSIAGTAYEQYF. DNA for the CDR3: TGTGCCAGTAGTATAGCGGGGACAGCCTACGAGCAGTACTTC.

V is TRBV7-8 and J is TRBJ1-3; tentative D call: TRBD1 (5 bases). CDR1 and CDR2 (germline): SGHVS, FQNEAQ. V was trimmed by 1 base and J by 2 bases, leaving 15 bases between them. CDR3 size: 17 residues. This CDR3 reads CASSLGNRNLPGNTIYF. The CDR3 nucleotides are TGTGCCAGCAGCTTAGGTAACAGGAATTTACCTGGAAACACCATATATTTT.

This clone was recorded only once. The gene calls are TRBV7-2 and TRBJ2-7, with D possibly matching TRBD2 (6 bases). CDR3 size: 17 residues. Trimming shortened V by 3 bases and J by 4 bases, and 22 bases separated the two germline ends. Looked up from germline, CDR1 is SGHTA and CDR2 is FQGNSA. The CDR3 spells CASSFGLANGGAYEQYF. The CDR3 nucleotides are TGTGCCAGCAGCTTCGGGCTAGCGAACGGAGGTGCGTACGAGCAGTACTTC.

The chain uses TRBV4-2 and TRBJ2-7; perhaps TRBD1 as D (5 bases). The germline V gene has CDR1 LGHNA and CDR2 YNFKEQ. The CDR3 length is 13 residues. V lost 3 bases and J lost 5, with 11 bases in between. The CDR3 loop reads CASSHSTAHEQYF. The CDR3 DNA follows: TGTGCCAGCAGCCACTCGACAGCCCACGAGCAGTACTTC.

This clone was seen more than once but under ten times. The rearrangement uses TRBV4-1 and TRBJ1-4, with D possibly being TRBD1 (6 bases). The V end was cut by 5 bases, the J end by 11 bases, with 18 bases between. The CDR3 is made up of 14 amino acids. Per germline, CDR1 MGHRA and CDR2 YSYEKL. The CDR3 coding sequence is TGCGCCAGCAGCTTCGGAGGGGGGCGCGACAAACTGTTTTTT. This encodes CASSFGGGRDKLFF.

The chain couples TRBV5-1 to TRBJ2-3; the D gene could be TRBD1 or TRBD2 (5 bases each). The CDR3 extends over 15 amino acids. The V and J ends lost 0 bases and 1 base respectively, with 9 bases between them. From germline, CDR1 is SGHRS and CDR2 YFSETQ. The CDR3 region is CASSLGGERTDTQYF. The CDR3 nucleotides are TGCGCCAGCAGCTTGGGAGGGGAACGCACAGATACGCAGTATTTT.

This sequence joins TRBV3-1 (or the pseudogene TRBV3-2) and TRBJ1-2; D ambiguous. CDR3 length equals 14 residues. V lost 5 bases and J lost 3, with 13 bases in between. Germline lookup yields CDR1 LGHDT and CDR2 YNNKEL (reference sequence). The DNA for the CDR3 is TGTGCCAGCAGCTCCACCGGCGGCTACTATGGCTACACCTTC. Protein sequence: CASSSTGGYYGYTF.

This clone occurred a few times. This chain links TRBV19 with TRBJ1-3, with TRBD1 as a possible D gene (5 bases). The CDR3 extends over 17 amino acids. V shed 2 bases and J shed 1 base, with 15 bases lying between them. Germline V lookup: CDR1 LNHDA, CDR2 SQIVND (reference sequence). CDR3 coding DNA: TGTGCCAGTAGTATAAACGGGGGGATCACATCTGGAAACACCATATATTTT. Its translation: CASSINGGITSGNTIYF.

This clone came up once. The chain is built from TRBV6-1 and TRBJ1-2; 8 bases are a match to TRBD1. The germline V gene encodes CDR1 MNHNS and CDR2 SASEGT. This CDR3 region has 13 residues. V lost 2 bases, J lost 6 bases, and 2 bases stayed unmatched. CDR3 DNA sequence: TGTGCCAGCAGTGAAAAACAGGGGGATGGCTACACCTTC. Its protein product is CASSEKQGDGYTF.

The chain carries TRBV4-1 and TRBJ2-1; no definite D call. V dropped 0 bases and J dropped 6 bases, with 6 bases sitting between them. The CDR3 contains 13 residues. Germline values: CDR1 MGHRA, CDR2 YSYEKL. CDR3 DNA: TGCGCCAGCAGCCAAGAACGGGTCAATGAGCAGTTCTTC. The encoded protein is CASSQERVNEQFF.